This T cell receptor (beta chain) came from a study of graft-versus-host responses after intestinal transplantation. Assay: immunoSEQ multiplex PCR; the TCRdb copy retains only in-frame clones and omits some. The table has about 18,000 clones, about 83% seen once. CDR1 and CDR2 (germline): SGHAT, FQDESV (reference sequence). After removal of 6 bases from V and 1 base from J, the junction contained 5 bases not matched to a gene. The CDR3 sequence is 14 residues long. Lymphocytes from graft epithelium and lamina propria were isolated. The source was ileum tissue, collected 584 days after intestinal transplantation. The genes are TRBV11-1 and TRBJ2-7; TRBD1 agrees at 8 bases. The clonotype was recovered from a human patient who received an intestinal transplant, so some T cells may come from the graft donor. The CDR3 DNA sequence: TGTGCCAGCAGTCAGACAGGGGCGTCCTACGAGCAGTACTTC. As protein: CASSQTGASYEQYF.